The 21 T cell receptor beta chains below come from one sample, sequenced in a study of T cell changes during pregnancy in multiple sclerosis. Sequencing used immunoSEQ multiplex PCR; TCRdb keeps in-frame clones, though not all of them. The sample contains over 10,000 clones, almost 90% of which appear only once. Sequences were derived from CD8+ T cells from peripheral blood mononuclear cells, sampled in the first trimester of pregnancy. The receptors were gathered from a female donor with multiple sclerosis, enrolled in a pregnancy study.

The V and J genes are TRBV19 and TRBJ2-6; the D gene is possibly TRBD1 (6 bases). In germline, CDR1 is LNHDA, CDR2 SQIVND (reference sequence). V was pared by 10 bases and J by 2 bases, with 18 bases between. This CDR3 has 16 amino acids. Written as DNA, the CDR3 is TGTGCCACGTCGGATCCCAGGGGTGCTGGGGCCAACGTCCTGACTTTC. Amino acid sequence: CATSDPRGAGANVLTF.

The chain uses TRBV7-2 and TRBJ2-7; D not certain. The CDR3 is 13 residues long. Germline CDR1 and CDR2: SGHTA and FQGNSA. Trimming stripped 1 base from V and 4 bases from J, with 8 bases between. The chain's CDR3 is CASSLGARYEQYF. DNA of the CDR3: TGTGCCAGCAGCTTAGGAGCGAGGTACGAGCAGTACTTC.

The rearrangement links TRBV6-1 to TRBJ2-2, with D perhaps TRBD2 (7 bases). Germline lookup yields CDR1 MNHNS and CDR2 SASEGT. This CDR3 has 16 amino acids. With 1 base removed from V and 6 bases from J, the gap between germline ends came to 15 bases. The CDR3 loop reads CASSEEEGGGAGELFF. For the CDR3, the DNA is TGTGCCAGCAGTGAAGAGGAGGGGGGGGGCGCCGGGGAGCTGTTTTTT.

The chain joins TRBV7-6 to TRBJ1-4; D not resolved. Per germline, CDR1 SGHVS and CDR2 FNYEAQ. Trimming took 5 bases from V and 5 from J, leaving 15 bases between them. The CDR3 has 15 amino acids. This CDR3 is CASSAQTRTNEKLFF. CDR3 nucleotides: TGTGCCAGCAGCGCCCAGACACGTACCAATGAAAAACTGTTTTTT.

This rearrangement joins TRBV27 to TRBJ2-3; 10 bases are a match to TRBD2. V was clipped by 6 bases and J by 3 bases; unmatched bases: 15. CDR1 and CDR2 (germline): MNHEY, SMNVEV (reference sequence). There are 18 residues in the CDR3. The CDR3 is CASRTHNALAGETDTQYF. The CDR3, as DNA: TGTGCCAGCAGGACTCATAACGCTCTAGCGGGGGAGACAGATACGCAGTATTTT.

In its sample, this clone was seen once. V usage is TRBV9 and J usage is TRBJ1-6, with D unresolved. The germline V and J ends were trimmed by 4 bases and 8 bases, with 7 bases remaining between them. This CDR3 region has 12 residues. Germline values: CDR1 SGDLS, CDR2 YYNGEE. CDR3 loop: CASSFSDSPLHF. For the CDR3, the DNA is TGTGCCAGCAGCTTCTCCGATTCACCCCTCCACTTT.

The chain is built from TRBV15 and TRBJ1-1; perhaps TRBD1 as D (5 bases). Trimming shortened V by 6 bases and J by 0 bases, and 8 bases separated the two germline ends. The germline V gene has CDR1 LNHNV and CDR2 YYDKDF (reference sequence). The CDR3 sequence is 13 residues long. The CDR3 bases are TGTGCCACCAGGACAGAAATGAACACTGAAGCTTTCTTT. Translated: CATRTEMNTEAFF.

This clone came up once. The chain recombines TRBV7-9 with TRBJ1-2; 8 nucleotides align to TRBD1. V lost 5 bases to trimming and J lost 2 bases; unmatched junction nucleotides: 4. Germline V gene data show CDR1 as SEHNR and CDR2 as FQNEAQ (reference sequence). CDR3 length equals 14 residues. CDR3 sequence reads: CASSPGQDNYGYTF. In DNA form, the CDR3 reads TGTGCCAGCAGCCCGGGACAGGACAACTATGGCTACACCTTC.

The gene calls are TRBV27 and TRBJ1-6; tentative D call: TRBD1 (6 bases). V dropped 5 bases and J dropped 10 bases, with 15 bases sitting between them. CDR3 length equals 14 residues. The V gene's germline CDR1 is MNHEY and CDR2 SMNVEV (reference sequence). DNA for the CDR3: TGTGCCAGCAGTCTAACAGGGTCGGCATCACCCCTCCACTTT. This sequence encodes CASSLTGSASPLHF.

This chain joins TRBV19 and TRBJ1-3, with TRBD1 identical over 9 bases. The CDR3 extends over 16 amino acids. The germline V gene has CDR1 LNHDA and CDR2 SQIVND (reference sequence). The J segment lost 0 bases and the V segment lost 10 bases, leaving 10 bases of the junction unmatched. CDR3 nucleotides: TGTGCCACCACACCGGGACAGGGCTTCTCTGGAAACACCATATATTTT. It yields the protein CATTPGQGFSGNTIYF. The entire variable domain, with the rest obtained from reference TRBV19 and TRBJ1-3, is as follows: DGGITQSPKYLFRKEGQNVTLSCEQNLNHDAMYWYRQDPGQGLRLIYYSQIVNDFQKGDIAEGYSVSREKKESFPLTVTSAQKNPTAFYLCATTPGQGFSGNTIYFGEGSWLTVV.

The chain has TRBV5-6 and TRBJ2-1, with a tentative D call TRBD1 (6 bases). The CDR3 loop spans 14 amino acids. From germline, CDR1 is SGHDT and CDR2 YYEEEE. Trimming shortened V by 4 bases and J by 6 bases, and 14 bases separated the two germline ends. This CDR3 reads CASSDRYHSNEQFF. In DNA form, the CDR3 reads TGTGCCAGCAGCGACAGGTACCATAGCAATGAGCAGTTCTTC.

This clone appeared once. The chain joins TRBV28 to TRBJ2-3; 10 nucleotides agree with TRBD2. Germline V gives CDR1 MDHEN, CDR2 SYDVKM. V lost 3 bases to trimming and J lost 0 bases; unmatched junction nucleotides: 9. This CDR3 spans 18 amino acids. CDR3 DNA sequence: TGTGCCAGCAGTTTCCGGGCTAGCGGGGGCCCTAGCACAGATACGCAGTATTTT. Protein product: CASSFRASGGPSTDTQYF.

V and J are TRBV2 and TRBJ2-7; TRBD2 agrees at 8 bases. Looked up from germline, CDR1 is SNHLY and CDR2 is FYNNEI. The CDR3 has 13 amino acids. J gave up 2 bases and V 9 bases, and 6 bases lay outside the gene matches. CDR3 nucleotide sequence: TGTGCCAGGGGAGCGGGGGAAACCTACGAGCAGTACTTC. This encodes CARGAGETYEQYF. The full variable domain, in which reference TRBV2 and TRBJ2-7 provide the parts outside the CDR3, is EPEVTQTPSHQVTQMGQEVILRCVPISNHLYFYWYRQILGQKVEFLVSFYNNEISEKSEIFDDQFSVERPDGSNFTLKIRSTKLEDSAMYFCARGAGETYEQYFGPGTRLTVT.

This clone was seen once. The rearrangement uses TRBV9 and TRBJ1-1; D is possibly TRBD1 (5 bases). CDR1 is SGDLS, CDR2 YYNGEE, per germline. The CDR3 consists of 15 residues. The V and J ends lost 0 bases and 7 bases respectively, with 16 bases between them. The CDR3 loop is CASSVGEGLGDEAFF. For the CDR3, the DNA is TGTGCCAGCAGCGTAGGCGAGGGACTGGGAGATGAAGCTTTCTTT. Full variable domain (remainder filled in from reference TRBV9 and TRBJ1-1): DSGVTQTPKHLITATGQRVTLRCSPRSGDLSVYWYQQSLDQGLQFLIQYYNGEERAKGNILERFSAQQFPDLHSELNLSSLELGDSALYFCASSVGEGLGDEAFFGQGTRLTVV.

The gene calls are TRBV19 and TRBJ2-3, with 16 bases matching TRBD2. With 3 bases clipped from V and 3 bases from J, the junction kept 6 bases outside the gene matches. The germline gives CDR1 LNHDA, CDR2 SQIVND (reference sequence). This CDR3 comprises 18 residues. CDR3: CASSILGTSGGETDTQYF. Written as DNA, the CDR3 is TGTGCCAGTAGTATCTTAGGGACTAGCGGGGGGGAAACAGATACGCAGTATTTT. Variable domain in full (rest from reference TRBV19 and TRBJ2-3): DGGITQSPKYLFRKEGQNVTLSCEQNLNHDAMYWYRQDPGQGLRLIYYSQIVNDFQKGDIAEGYSVSREKKESFPLTVTSAQKNPTAFYLCASSILGTSGGETDTQYFGPGTRLTVL.

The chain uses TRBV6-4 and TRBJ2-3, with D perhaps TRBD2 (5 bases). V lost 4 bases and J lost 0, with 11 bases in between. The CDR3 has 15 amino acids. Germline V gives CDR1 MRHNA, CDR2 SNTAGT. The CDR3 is CASSVGRASTDTQYF. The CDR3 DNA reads TGTGCCAGCAGTGTAGGGCGGGCCAGCACAGATACGCAGTATTTT.

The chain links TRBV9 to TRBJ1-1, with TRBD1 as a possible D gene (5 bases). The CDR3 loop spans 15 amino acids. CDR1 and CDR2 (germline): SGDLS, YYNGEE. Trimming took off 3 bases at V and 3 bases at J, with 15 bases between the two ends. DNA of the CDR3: TGTGCCAGCAGCGGTGGACACCGGGGGGACACTGAAGCTTTCTTT. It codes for CASSGGHRGDTEAFF.

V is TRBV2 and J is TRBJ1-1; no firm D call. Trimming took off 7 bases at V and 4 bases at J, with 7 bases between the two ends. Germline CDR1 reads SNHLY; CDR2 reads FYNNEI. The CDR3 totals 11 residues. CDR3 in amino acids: CASTPVTEAFF. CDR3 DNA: TGTGCCAGCACCCCAGTCACTGAAGCTTTCTTT.

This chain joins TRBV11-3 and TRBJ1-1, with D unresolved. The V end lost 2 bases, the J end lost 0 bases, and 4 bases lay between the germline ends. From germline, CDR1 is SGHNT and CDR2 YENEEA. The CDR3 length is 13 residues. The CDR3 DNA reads TGTGCCAGCAGCTTACGTATGAACACTGAAGCTTTCTTT. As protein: CASSLRMNTEAFF.

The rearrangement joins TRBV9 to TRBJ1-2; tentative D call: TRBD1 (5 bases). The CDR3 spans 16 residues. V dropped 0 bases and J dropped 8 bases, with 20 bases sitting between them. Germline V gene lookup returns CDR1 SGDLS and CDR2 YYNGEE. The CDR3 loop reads CASSVGEGRTEKGYTF. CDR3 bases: TGTGCCAGCAGCGTAGGGGAGGGGAGGACCGAGAAAGGCTACACCTTC. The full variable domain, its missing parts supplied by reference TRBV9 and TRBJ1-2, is DSGVTQTPKHLITATGQRVTLRCSPRSGDLSVYWYQQSLDQGLQFLIQYYNGEERAKGNILERFSAQQFPDLHSELNLSSLELGDSALYFCASSVGEGRTEKGYTFGSGTRLTVV.

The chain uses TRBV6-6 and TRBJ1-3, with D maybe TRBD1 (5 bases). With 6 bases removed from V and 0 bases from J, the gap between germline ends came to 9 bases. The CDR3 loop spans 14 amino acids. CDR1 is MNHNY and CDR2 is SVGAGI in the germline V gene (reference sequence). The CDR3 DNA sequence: TGTGCCAGCAGACAAGACAGCTCTGGAAACACCATATATTTT. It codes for CASRQDSSGNTIYF.